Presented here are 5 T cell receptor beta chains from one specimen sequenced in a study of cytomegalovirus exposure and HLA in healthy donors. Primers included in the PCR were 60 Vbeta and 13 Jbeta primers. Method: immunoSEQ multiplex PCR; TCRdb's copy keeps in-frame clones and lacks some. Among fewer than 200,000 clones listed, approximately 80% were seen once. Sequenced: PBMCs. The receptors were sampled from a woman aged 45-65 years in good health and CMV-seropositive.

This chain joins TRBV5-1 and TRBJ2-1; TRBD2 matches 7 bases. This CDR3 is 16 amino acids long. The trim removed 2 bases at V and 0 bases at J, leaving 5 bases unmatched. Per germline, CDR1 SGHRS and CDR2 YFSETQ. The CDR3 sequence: CASSFLGGSSYNEQFF. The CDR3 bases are TGCGCCAGCAGCTTTCTCGGGGGGAGCTCCTACAATGAGCAGTTCTTC.

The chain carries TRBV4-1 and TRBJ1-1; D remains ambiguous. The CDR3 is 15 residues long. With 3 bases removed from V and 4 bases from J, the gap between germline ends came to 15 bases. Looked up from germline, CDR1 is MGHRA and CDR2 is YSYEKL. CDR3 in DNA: TGCGCCAGCAGCCACGTATACGGGTCGGGCACTGAAGCTTTCTTT. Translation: CASSHVYGSGTEAFF.

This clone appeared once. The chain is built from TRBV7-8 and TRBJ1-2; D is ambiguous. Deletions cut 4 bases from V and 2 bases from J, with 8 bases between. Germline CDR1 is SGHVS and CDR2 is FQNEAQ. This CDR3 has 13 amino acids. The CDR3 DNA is TGTGCCAGCAGCTCACAAGTGAACTATGGCTACACCTTC. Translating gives CASSSQVNYGYTF. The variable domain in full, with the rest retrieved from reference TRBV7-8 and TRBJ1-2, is GAGVSQSPRYKVAKRGQDVALRCDPISGHVSLFWYQQALGQGPEFLTYFQNEAQLDKSGLPSDRFFAERPEGSVSTLKIQRTQQEDSAVYLCASSSQVNYGYTFGSGTRLTVV.

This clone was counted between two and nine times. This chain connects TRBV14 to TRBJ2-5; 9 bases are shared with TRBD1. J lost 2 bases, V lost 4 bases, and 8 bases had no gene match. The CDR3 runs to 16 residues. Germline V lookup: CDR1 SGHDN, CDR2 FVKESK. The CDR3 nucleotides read TGTGCCAGCAGCCCGGACAGGGGTTGGGGGCAAGAGACCCAGTACTTC. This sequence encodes CASSPDRGWGQETQYF.

In DNA, the CDR3 is TGCGCCAGCTCTGAACAGGGGAACACTGAAGCTTTCTTT. Its protein product is CASSEQGNTEAFF. This chain links TRBV5-1 with TRBJ1-1, with D maybe TRBD1 (6 bases). The CDR3 sequence is 13 residues long. The germline gives CDR1 SGHRS, CDR2 YFSETQ. The ends were cut back, 7 bases at V and 1 base at J, with 11 bases in the middle.